This TCR beta chain stems from a study of T-cell memory formation after mild COVID-19. Study at large: The study found TCR clusters largely donor specific.

The CDR3 runs to 16 residues. CDR1 and CDR2 from the germline V gene are SGHNT and YYREEE (reference sequence). With 4 bases clipped from V and 4 bases from J, the junction kept 7 bases outside the gene matches. Study-level results: Clones that contracted clustered mainly in CM and EM if CD4+ and in EMRA if CD8+.

This clonotype was counted a few times. The antigen remains unidentified. It was 5'RACE with constant-segment primers that produced the TCR alpha and TCR beta cDNA libraries, which carried sample barcodes and UMIs. TCRdb independently ran MiXCR on the 5' RACE reads; one entry per CDR3 protein. The table includes 400,000 or so distinct CDR3 sequences, roughly 20% detected once. The rearrangement joins TRBV5-4 to TRBJ2-5; 13 nucleotides agree with TRBD2. The sample taken for sequencing was PBMCs or a T cell subset sorted from them (not recorded which). This sequence was found in an adult woman who had mild COVID-19 (a few samples of this study predate the infection). Cell type and time point are not known. The CDR3 nucleotides are TGTGCCAGCAGCGAGGGGACTAGCGGGACCGCAGAGACCCAGTACTTC. Encoded protein: CASSEGTSGTAETQYF.